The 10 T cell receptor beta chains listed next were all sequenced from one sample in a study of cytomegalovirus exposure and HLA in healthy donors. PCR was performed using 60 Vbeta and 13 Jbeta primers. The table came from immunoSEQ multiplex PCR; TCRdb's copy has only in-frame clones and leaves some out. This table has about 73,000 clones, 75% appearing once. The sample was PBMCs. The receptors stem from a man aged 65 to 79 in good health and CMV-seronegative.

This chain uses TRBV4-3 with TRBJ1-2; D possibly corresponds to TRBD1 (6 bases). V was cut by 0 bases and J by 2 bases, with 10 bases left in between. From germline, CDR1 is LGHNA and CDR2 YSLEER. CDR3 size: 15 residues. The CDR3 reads CASSQEGAPNYGYTF. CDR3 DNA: TGCGCCAGCAGCCAAGAGGGGGCCCCAAACTATGGCTACACCTTC.

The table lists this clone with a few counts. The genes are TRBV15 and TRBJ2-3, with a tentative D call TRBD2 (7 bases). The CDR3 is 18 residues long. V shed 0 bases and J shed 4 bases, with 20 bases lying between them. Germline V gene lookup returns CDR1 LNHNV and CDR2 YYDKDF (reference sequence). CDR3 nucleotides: TGTGCCACCAGCAGAGAGGTCACGGGGGGAGGGGGGTCAGATACGCAGTATTTT. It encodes CATSREVTGGGGSDTQYF.

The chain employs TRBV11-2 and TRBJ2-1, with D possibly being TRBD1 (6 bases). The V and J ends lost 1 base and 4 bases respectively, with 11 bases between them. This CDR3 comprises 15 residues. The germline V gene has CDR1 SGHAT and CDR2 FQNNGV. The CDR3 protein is CASSLGPGDYNEQFF. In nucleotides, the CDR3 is TGTGCCAGCAGCTTAGGGCCAGGGGATTACAATGAGCAGTTCTTC.

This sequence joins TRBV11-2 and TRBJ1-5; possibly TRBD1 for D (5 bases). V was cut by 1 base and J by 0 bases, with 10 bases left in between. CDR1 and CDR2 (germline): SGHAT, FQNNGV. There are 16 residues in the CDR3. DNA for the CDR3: TGTGCCAGCAGCTTAGTGGGGCGGGATAGCAATCAGCCCCAGCATTTT. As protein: CASSLVGRDSNQPQHF.

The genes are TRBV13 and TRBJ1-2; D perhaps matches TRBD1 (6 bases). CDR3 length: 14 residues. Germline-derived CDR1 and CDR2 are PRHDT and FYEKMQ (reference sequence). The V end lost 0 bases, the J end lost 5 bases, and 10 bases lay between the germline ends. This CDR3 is CASSLGPGEYGYTF. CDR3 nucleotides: TGTGCCAGCAGCTTAGGCCCAGGGGAGTATGGCTACACCTTC.

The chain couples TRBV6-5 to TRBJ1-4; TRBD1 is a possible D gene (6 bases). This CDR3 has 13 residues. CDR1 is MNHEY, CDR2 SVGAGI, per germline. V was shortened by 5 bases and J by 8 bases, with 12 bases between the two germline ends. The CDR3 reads CASSNRVGEKLFF. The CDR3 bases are TGTGCCAGCAGTAACAGGGTAGGGGAAAAACTGTTTTTT.

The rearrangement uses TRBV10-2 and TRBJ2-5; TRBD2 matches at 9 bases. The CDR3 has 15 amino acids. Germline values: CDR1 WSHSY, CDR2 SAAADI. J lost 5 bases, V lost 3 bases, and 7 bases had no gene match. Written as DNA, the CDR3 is TGCGCCAGCAGTGACGGGACTAGCAGTGGGGAGACCCAGTACTTC. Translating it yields CASSDGTSSGETQYF.

CDR3 sequence (DNA): TGTGCCAGCAGCTTTCGGGGGGCCCCAGGCGCTTTCTTT. Amino acids: CASSFRGAPGAFF. This chain uses TRBV11-3 with TRBJ1-1, with D possibly TRBD1 on 6 matching bases. The CDR3 consists of 13 residues. Germline CDR1 reads SGHNT; CDR2 reads YENEEA. V lost 3 bases and J 11 bases, leaving 16 bases between the germline ends.

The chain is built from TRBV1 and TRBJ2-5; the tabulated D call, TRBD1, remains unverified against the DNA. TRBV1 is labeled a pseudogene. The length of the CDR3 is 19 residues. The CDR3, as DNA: TGCACCAGCAGCCAAGATCCCCACGGACAGGACAACAATCAAGAGACCCAGTACTTC. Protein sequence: CTSSQDPHGQDNNQETQYF.

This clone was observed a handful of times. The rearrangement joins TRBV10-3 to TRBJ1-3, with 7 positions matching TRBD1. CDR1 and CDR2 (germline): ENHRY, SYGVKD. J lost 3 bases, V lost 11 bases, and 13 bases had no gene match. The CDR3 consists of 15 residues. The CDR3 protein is CASRGEGAGGNTIYF. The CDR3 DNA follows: TGTGCCTCGCGGGGAGAGGGGGCTGGTGGAAACACCATATATTTT.